These 20 T cell receptor beta chains were all obtained from the same sample, sequenced in a study of cytomegalovirus exposure and HLA in healthy donors. The PCR contained 60 Vbeta and 13 Jbeta primers. Produced via immunoSEQ multiplex PCR; TCRdb's table is partial and in-frame only. The table shows 90,000 to 140,000 clones, with 75% to 90% occurring only once. Sequencing was performed on PBMCs. The receptors stem from a man aged 25 to 40 in good health and CMV-seropositive.

The chain carries TRBV9 and TRBJ2-6; the match to TRBD2 covers 7 bases. With 0 bases clipped from V and 4 bases from J, the junction kept 4 bases outside the gene matches. Germline-derived CDR1 and CDR2 are SGDLS and YYNGEE. The CDR3 totals 16 residues. The chain's CDR3 is CASSVVGGNGANVLTF. CDR3 in DNA: TGTGCCAGCAGCGTAGTCGGGGGGAACGGGGCCAACGTCCTGACTTTC.

The chain couples TRBV6-1 to TRBJ1-2; D perhaps matches TRBD1 (5 bases). CDR1 is MNHNS and CDR2 is SASEGT in the germline V gene. The length of the CDR3 is 13 residues. The V gene lost 6 bases and the J gene lost 8 bases, with 16 bases spanning the gap. As DNA, the CDR3 is TGTGCCAGCAGGTTAACAGGTGCGGCCGGCTACACCTTC. Protein product: CASRLTGAAGYTF.

The chain couples TRBV29-1 to TRBJ1-5, with TRBD1 matching over 8 bases. CDR1 is SQVTM and CDR2 is ANQGSEA in the germline V gene. V lost 7 bases and J lost 2; bases outside the gene matches: 4. CDR3 length equals 13 residues. CDR3 sequence: CSAGQGRNQPQHF. CDR3 coding DNA: TGCAGCGCTGGACAGGGTCGCAATCAGCCCCAGCATTTT.

V and J are TRBV19 and TRBJ2-2, with TRBD1 identical over 12 bases. This CDR3 is built from 15 residues. The V segment lost 4 bases and the J segment 6 bases; nucleotides outside the gene matches: 3. Germline V gene data show CDR1 as LNHDA and CDR2 as SQIVND (reference sequence). CDR3 residues: CASSKGQGAPGELFF. CDR3 in DNA: TGTGCCAGTAGTAAGGGACAGGGGGCGCCCGGGGAGCTGTTTTTT. The whole variable domain, filled in from reference TRBV19 and TRBJ2-2, reads DGGITQSPKYLFRKEGQNVTLSCEQNLNHDAMYWYRQDPGQGLRLIYYSQIVNDFQKGDIAEGYSVSREKKESFPLTVTSAQKNPTAFYLCASSKGQGAPGELFFGEGSRLTVL.

The rearrangement joins TRBV27 to TRBJ1-1; D is possibly TRBD1 (5 bases). V lost 4 bases and J lost 4, with 16 bases in between. The CDR3 is 15 amino acids. The germline gives CDR1 MNHEY, CDR2 SMNVEV (reference sequence). CDR3: CASSSLAGRVTEAFF. CDR3 in DNA: TGTGCCAGCAGTTCACTGGCAGGGCGAGTCACTGAAGCTTTCTTT.

V and J are TRBV27 and TRBJ1-1; 9 positions agree with TRBD1. Losses at the gene ends were 8 bases for V and 11 bases for J; bases not matched to a gene: 12. Germline values: CDR1 MNHEY, CDR2 SMNVEV (reference sequence). The CDR3 sequence is 13 residues long. The CDR3 nucleotides are TGTGCCAGCCGTCGGACAGGGGAGGTTTTCGCTTTCTTT. It is translated as CASRRTGEVFAFF.

This clone was picked up one time. V usage is TRBV27 and J usage is TRBJ1-6; 9 bases align to TRBD1. With 5 bases clipped from V and 6 bases from J, the junction kept 2 bases outside the gene matches. Germline V gene sequence: CDR1 MNHEY, CDR2 SMNVEV (reference sequence). This CDR3 comprises 14 residues. Written as DNA, the CDR3 is TGTGCCAGCAGTAAGGGACAGGGTAATTCACCCCTCCACTTT. Translation: CASSKGQGNSPLHF.

The chain employs TRBV27 and TRBJ2-7, with 7 bases identical to TRBD1. Germline V gene sequence: CDR1 MNHEY, CDR2 SMNVEV (reference sequence). The CDR3 has 15 amino acids. The trim removed 5 bases at V and 2 bases at J, leaving 9 bases unmatched. Written as DNA, the CDR3 is TGTGCCAGCAGTCCAGACAGGGAAAGGGCCTACGAGCAGTACTTC. This gives the protein CASSPDRERAYEQYF.

V is TRBV7-2 and J is TRBJ2-7; 9 nucleotides line up with TRBD1. J gave up 2 bases and V 1 base, and 3 bases lay outside the gene matches. The CDR3 has 15 residues. CDR1 and CDR2 from the germline V gene are SGHTA and FQGNSA. CDR3 DNA sequence: TGTGCCAGCAGCTTAGAGGGACAGGGTACCTACGAGCAGTACTTC. It specifies CASSLEGQGTYEQYF.

The chain has TRBV9 and TRBJ2-5; 7 positions match TRBD2. Germline values: CDR1 SGDLS, CDR2 YYNGEE. V was clipped by 0 bases and J by 5 bases; unmatched bases: 7. This CDR3 comprises 15 residues. This CDR3 is CASSVAASGYETQYF. The DNA for the CDR3 is TGTGCCAGCAGCGTAGCGGCTAGCGGTTATGAGACCCAGTACTTC.

V and J are TRBV5-4 and TRBJ1-6; possible D gene TRBD1, 5 bases. The CDR3 is 14 residues long. Between the trimmed V and J ends, which lost 0 bases and 9 bases, there was a span of 10 bases. Germline V gene lookup returns CDR1 SGHNT and CDR2 YYREEE (reference sequence). The CDR3 protein is CASSLEGDRSPLHF. For the CDR3, the DNA is TGTGCCAGCAGCTTGGAAGGGGATCGTTCACCCCTCCACTTT. Combining the CDR3 with reference TRBV5-4 and TRBJ1-6 gives the whole variable domain ETGVTQSPTHLIKTRGQQVTLRCSSQSGHNTVSWYQQALGQGPQFIFQYYREEENGRGNFPPRFSGLQFPNYSSELNVNALELDDSALYLCASSLEGDRSPLHFGNGTRLTVT.

The gene calls are TRBV5-4 and TRBJ2-3, with 8 bases lining up with TRBD2. Per germline, CDR1 SGHNT and CDR2 YYREEE (reference sequence). J lost 4 bases, V lost 0 bases, and 7 bases had no gene match. CDR3 size: 16 residues. The DNA for the CDR3 is TGTGCCAGCAGCTTGGAGGTGATAGCGGGGCCAGATACGCAGTATTTT. As protein: CASSLEVIAGPDTQYF.

Notes on this clone: The junction shows a germline mismatch at one end, possibly a read error. The V call is TRBV5-6, the J call TRBJ2-3; possibly TRBD1 for D (5 bases). This CDR3 spans 14 amino acids. The V gene's germline CDR1 is SGHDT and CDR2 YYEEEE. This CDR3 reads CASSLATATDMQYF. DNA for the CDR3: TGTGCCAGCAGCTTGGCGACAGCCACAGATATGCAGTATTTT.

This clone has only one observation. V usage is TRBV7-9 and J usage is TRBJ2-5; the match to TRBD1 covers 9 bases. The V gene's germline CDR1 is SEHNR and CDR2 FQNEAQ (reference sequence). Trimming took 1 base from V and 2 from J; bases not matched to a gene: 5. The CDR3 is 16 residues long. This chain's CDR3 is CASSLVRDREQETQYF. Here the CDR3 DNA reads TGTGCCAGCAGCTTAGTTAGGGACAGGGAACAAGAGACCCAGTACTTC.

The J gene is TRBJ2-7, the V gene TRBV11-2, with 8 nucleotides matching TRBD1. CDR1 is SGHAT, CDR2 FQNNGV, per germline. The CDR3 contains 15 residues. V was clipped by 1 base and J by 3 bases; unmatched bases: 5. The CDR3 DNA reads as TGTGCCAGCAGCTTAGTGCGGACAGGGATCTACGAGCAGTACTTC. Amino acids: CASSLVRTGIYEQYF.

V usage is TRBV7-2 and J usage is TRBJ1-2, with D possibly being TRBD1 (6 bases). The germline V gene has CDR1 SGHTA and CDR2 FQGNSA. The CDR3 contains 14 residues. The germline V and J ends were trimmed by 5 bases and 5 bases, with 15 bases remaining between them. CDR3 sequence: CASSHREVRYGYTF. CDR3 coding DNA: TGTGCCAGCAGCCACAGGGAAGTTAGGTATGGCTACACCTTC.

The rearrangement uses TRBV2 and TRBJ1-4, with D maybe TRBD1 (6 bases). CDR3 length: 13 residues. Trimming shortened V by 6 bases and J by 4 bases, and 9 bases separated the two germline ends. Germline lookup yields CDR1 SNHLY and CDR2 FYNNEI. The CDR3 region is CASRAQGNEKLFF. CDR3 sequence (DNA): TGTGCCAGCAGGGCACAGGGTAATGAAAAACTGTTTTTT.

The CDR3: CASSHSGTEGNSPLHF. The CDR3 region has the DNA TGTGCCAGCAGCCACTCCGGGACAGAGGGAAATTCACCCCTCCACTTT. The genes are TRBV7-2 and TRBJ1-6, with 7 bases identical to TRBD1. The CDR3 is made up of 16 amino acids. V shed 5 bases, J shed 7 bases, and the junction held 11 bases outside the gene matches. Per germline, CDR1 SGHTA and CDR2 FQGNSA.

This clone was observed once. The chain is built from TRBV5-6 and TRBJ1-5; 7 positions agree with TRBD1. Germline V lookup: CDR1 SGHDT, CDR2 YYEEEE. J was trimmed by 5 bases and V by 3 bases; bases with no gene match: 11. The CDR3 is 16 amino acids. CDR3: CASSSLPQQGDQPQHF. The CDR3 DNA reads TGTGCCAGCAGCTCGCTACCTCAGCAGGGGGATCAGCCCCAGCATTTT.

The chain joins TRBV13 to TRBJ1-1; possibly TRBD1 for D (6 bases). Germline V lookup: CDR1 PRHDT, CDR2 FYEKMQ (reference sequence). This CDR3 is built from 16 residues. V lost 4 bases, J lost 7 bases, and 22 bases lay in between. The CDR3 sequence is CASSSQRGSVGLEAFF. Here the CDR3 DNA reads TGTGCCAGCAGCTCCCAAAGGGGGTCAGTAGGCCTTGAAGCTTTCTTT. The entire variable domain, with the rest obtained from reference TRBV13 and TRBJ1-1, is as follows: AAGVIQSPRHLIKEKRETATLKCYPIPRHDTVYWYQQGPGQDPQFLISFYEKMQSDKGSIPDRFSAQQFSDYHSELNMSSLELGDSALYFCASSSQRGSVGLEAFFGQGTRLTVV.